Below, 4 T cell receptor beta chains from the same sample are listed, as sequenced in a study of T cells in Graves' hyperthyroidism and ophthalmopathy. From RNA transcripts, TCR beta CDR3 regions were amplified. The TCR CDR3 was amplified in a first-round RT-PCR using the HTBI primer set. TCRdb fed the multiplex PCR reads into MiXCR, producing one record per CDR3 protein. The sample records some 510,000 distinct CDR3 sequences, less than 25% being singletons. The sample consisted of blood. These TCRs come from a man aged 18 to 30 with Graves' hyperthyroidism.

CDR3 residues: CASSEPGYNTEAFF. CDR3 bases: TGTGCCAGCAGTGAACCAGGATATAACACTGAAGCTTTCTTT. The genes are TRBV28 and TRBJ1-1, with D hard to call. V gave up 5 bases and J gave up 2 bases, with 12 bases separating them. Germline V CDR1 and CDR2: MDHEN, SYDVKM. The CDR3 sequence is 14 residues long.

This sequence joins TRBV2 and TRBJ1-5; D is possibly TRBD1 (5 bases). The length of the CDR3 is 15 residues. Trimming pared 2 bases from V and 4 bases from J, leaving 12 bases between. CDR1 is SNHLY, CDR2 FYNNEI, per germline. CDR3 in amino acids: CASSELGPMNQPQHF. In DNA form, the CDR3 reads TGTGCCAGCAGTGAATTGGGACCGATGAATCAGCCCCAGCATTTT.

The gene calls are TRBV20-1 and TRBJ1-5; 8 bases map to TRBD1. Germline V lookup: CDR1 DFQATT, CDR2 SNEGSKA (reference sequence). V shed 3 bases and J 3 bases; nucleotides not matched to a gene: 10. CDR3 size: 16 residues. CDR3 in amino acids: CSASQPGQGDNQPQHF. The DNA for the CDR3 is TGCAGTGCTAGCCAACCTGGACAGGGCGACAATCAGCCCCAGCATTTT.

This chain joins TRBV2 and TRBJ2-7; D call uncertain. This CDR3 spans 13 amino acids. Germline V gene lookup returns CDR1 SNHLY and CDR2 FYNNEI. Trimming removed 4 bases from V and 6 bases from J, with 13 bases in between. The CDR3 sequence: CASSVGQMVEQYF. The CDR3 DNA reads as TGTGCCAGCAGTGTCGGCCAAATGGTCGAGCAGTACTTC. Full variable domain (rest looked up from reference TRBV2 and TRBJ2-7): EPEVTQTPSHQVTQMGQEVILRCVPISNHLYFYWYRQILGQKVEFLVSFYNNEISEKSEIFDDQFSVERPDGSNFTLKIRSTKLEDSAMYFCASSVGQMVEQYFGPGTRLTVT.